Listed below are T cell receptor beta chains from one sample, sequenced in a study of cytomegalovirus exposure and HLA in healthy donors. Produced via immunoSEQ multiplex PCR; TCRdb's table is partial and in-frame only. The sample holds about 110,000 clones; over 65% are singletons and the top ten take 8.2%. The sample consisted of PBMCs. Receptor source: a man aged 35 to 55 in good health and CMV-seropositive. Each CDR3 is given with its conserved first and last residue. Each record gives: V gene, D gene, J gene, CDR3 protein. A D gene is named only where the DNA matches it firmly.

V: TRBV6-6; D: TRBD1; J: TRBJ1-5; CDR3: CASSYSGQGGQPQHF
V: TRBV9; D: TRBD1; J: TRBJ1-3; CDR3: CASSVGRTGGFSGNTIYF
V: TRBV4-2; D: TRBD2; J: TRBJ2-7; CDR3: CASSRSAGGSYEQYF
V: TRBV5-4; D: TRBD2; J: TRBJ2-7; CDR3: CASSLGILGLAGDHEQYF
V: TRBV4-3; D: -; J: TRBJ1-3; CDR3: CASSQDGGHSNTIYF
V: TRBV10-1; D: TRBD1; J: -; CDR3: CASSESIQGFNEQYF
V: TRBV7-9; D: -; J: TRBJ2-5; CDR3: CASSWTVQETQYF
V: TRBV5-5; D: -; J: TRBJ2-3; CDR3: CASSLAGGVDTQYF
V: TRBV28; D: -; J: TRBJ1-3; CDR3: CASSPPRRVGGNTIYF
V: TRBV19; D: -; J: TRBJ1-1; CDR3: CATSYTGLNTEAFF
V: TRBV28; D: -; J: TRBJ1-1; CDR3: CASRLFTEAFF
V: TRBV19; D: -; J: TRBJ1-5; CDR3: CASSMISQPQHF
V: TRBV7-2; D: TRBD2; J: TRBJ2-1; CDR3: CASRPQVTSGRPYNEQFF
V: TRBV5-1; D: -; J: TRBJ2-5; CDR3: CASSLLTGPEETQYF
V: TRBV15; D: -; J: TRBJ1-6; CDR3: CATSRDRWSPLHF
V: TRBV5-1; D: TRBD2; J: TRBJ2-4; CDR3: CASSRTSGSSKNSQYF
V: TRBV19; D: TRBD1; J: TRBJ2-1; CDR3: CASSRDRGIGSYNEQFF
V: TRBV7-2; D: TRBD1; J: TRBJ2-3; CDR3: CASSSDRGHQDTQYF
V: TRBV7-2; D: TRBD1; J: TRBJ1-1; CDR3: CASSFPSGGGLATEAFF
V: TRBV6-5; D: TRBD1; J: TRBJ2-3; CDR3: CASSYSAGGSTDTQYF
V: TRBV30; D: -; J: TRBJ1-1; CDR3: CAWSNTGGYTEAFF
V: TRBV14; D: TRBD1; J: TRBJ2-1; CDR3: CASSQITGGLYSNEQFF
V: TRBV14; D: TRBD2; J: TRBJ2-2; CDR3: CASSRRGGHTGELFF
V: TRBV21-1; D: -; J: TRBJ2-4; CDR3: CASSKEETVKNSQYF
V: TRBV29-1; D: -; J: -; CDR3: CSGGTAYEQYF
V: TRBV7-2; D: TRBD1; J: -; CDR3: CASSSRQGSYEQYF
V: TRBV9; D: -; J: TRBJ2-1; CDR3: CASSVDRSYNEQFF
V: TRBV7-9; D: TRBD1; J: TRBJ2-1; CDR3: CSSSSTDRGGYNEQFF
V: TRBV7-3; D: TRBD1; J: TRBJ2-5; CDR3: CASSLQGQGFETQYF
V: TRBV4-2; D: TRBD2; J: -; CDR3: CASSQGRANYEQYF
V: TRBV18; D: -; J: TRBJ1-4; CDR3: CASSPMTVSNEKLFF
V: TRBV19; D: -; J: TRBJ1-2; CDR3: CASSGPGFGYTF
V: TRBV4-1; D: TRBD2; J: TRBJ2-7; CDR3: CASSLRTSGAVYEQYF
V: TRBV13; D: -; J: TRBJ2-1; CDR3: CASVIARWNEQFF
V: TRBV6-5; D: -; J: TRBJ1-1; CDR3: CASQSQGRAFF
V: TRBV7-2; D: TRBD2; J: TRBJ2-5; CDR3: CASSRGGTETQYF
V: TRBV5-4; D: TRBD2; J: TRBJ2-2; CDR3: CASTSPLGSGATGELFF
V: TRBV6-5; D: -; J: TRBJ2-5; CDR3: CASSSGETQYF
V: TRBV11-2; D: -; J: TRBJ1-4; CDR3: CASSPTGYGKLFF
V: TRBV28; D: TRBD1; J: TRBJ1-2; CDR3: CASSPDRGYGYTF
V: TRBV10-3; D: TRBD2; J: TRBJ2-3; CDR3: CAILAGGTDTQYF
V: TRBV4-3; D: -; J: TRBJ1-3; CDR3: CASSQDLDQGDTIYF
V: TRBV28; D: TRBD1; J: TRBJ2-2; CDR3: CATNSRGLTGELFF
V: TRBV7-9; D: TRBD1; J: TRBJ1-2; CDR3: CASSLGQGGYGYTF
V: TRBV9; D: -; J: TRBJ2-3; CDR3: CASSYRWGADTQYF
V: TRBV7-9; D: -; J: TRBJ1-3; CDR3: CADRSVSGNTIYF
V: TRBV30; D: TRBD2; J: TRBJ2-3; CDR3: CAWSERGNTQYF
V: TRBV2; D: TRBD1; J: TRBJ2-7; CDR3: CASSRQGYEQYF
V: TRBV7-2; D: TRBD2; J: TRBJ2-3; CDR3: CASSLADESDRISGGPDTQYF
V: TRBV30; D: -; J: TRBJ2-2; CDR3: CAWSVSNTGELFF
V: TRBV7-2; D: -; J: TRBJ1-5; CDR3: CASSLGGRSNQPQHF
V: TRBV5-6; D: -; J: TRBJ1-1; CDR3: CASSFVYGGGTEAFF